This TCR beta chain was sequenced during a study of blood T cell repertoires in COVID-19. This clone was detected only once. Germline V gene data show CDR1 as SGHVS and CDR2 as FQNEAQ. The V gene lost 2 bases and the J gene lost 3 bases, with 5 bases spanning the gap. The CDR3 length is 13 residues. In the original processing: Reference gene primer amplification gave estimated nucleated cell counts. Libraries were prepared by immunoSEQ multiplex PCR; TCRdb keeps only in-frame clonotypes and omits some of them. Clonal size and the V and J genes are those of that table, whereas D and trimming came from the DNA. The table includes around 200,000 clones, about 89% detected once.

This chain uses TRBV7-8 with TRBJ1-5; D call uncertain. Material for sequencing was peripheral blood. The source is a middle-aged man with active or convalescent COVID-19. The CDR3 protein is CASSLLSNQPQHF. The CDR3 DNA reads TGTGCCAGCAGCTTACTTTCCAATCAGCCCCAGCATTTT.